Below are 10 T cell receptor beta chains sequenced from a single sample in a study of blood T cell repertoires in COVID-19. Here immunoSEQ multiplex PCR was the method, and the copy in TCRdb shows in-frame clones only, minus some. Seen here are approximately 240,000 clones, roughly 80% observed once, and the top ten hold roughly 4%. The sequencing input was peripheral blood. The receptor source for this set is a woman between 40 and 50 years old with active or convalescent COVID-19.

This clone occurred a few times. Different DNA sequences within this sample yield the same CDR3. The DNA for the CDR3 is TGTGCCAGTAGTATCGGACAGGGTATTTCACCCCTCCACTTT. It specifies CASSIGQGISPLHF. The rearrangement joins TRBV19 to TRBJ1-6; 8 bases fit TRBD1. The CDR3 spans 14 residues. The V gene's germline CDR1 is LNHDA and CDR2 SQIVND (reference sequence). Trimming took 3 bases from V and 9 from J; bases not matched to a gene: 4.

CDR3 nucleotides: TGCAGCGTCGAAACGGCGCAGGGTAGTGGCTACACCTTC. Its protein is CSVETAQGSGYTF. V gene TRBV29-1 combines with J gene TRBJ1-2; maybe TRBD1 (5 bases). The V gene lost 6 bases and the J gene lost 7 bases, with 18 bases spanning the gap. The CDR3 runs 13 residues. Looked up from germline, CDR1 is SQVTM and CDR2 is ANQGSEA.

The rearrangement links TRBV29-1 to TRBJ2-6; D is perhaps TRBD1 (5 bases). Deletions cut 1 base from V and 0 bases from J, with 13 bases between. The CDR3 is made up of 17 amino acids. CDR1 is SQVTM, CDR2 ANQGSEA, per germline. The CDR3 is CSVEVQQEISGANVLTF. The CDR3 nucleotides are TGCAGCGTTGAAGTTCAACAGGAAATCTCTGGGGCCAACGTCCTGACTTTC.

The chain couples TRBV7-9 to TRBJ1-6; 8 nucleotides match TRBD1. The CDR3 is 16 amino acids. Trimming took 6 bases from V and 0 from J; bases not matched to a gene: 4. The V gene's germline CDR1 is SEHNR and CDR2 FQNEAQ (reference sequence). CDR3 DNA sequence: TGTGCCAGCAGACAGGGGGAGAGCTCCTATAATTCACCCCTCCACTTT. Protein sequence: CASRQGESSYNSPLHF.

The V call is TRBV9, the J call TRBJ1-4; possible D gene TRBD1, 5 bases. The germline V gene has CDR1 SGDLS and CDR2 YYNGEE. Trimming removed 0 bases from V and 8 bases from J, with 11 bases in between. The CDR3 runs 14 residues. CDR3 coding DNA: TGTGCCAGCAGCGTAGACCAGGGCCAAGAAAAACTGTTTTTT. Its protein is CASSVDQGQEKLFF. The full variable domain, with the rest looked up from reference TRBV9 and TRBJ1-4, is DSGVTQTPKHLITATGQRVTLRCSPRSGDLSVYWYQQSLDQGLQFLIQYYNGEERAKGNILERFSAQQFPDLHSELNLSSLELGDSALYFCASSVDQGQEKLFFGSGTQLSVL.

The CDR3 DNA is TGTGCCAGCAGCTTGGGTAGCCAAGAGACCCAGTACTTC. Its translation is CASSLGSQETQYF. This chain joins TRBV5-4 and TRBJ2-5, with D hard to call. V lost 0 bases and J lost 1, with 4 bases in between. Germline V gives CDR1 SGHNT, CDR2 YYREEE (reference sequence). The CDR3 consists of 13 residues.

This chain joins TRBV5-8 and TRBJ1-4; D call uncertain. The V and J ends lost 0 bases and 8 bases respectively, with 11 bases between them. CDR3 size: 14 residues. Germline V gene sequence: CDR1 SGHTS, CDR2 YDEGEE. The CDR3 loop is CASSLGQVGEKLFF. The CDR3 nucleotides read TGTGCCAGCAGCTTGGGACAAGTTGGCGAAAAACTGTTTTTT.

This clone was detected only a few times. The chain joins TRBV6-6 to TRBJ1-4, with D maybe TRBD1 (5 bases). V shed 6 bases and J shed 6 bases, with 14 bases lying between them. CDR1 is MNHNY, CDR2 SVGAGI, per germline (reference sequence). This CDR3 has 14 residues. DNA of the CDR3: TGTGCCAGCAGACCACAGGTAGCAGATGAAAAACTGTTTTTT. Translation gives CASRPQVADEKLFF.

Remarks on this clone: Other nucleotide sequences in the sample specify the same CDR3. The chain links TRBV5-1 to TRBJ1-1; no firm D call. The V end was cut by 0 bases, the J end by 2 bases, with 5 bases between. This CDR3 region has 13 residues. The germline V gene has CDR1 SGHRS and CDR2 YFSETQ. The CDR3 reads CASSLAGNTEAFF. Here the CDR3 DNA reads TGCGCCAGCAGCTTGGCAGGTAACACTGAAGCTTTCTTT.

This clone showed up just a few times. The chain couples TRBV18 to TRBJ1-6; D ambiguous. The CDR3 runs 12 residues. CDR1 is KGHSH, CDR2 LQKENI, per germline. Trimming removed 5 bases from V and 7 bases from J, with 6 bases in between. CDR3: CASSSMNSPLHF. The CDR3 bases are TGTGCCAGCTCATCCATGAATTCACCCCTCCACTTT. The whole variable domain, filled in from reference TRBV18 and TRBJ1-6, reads NAGVMQNPRHLVRRRGQEARLRCSPMKGHSHVYWYRQLPEEGLKFMVYLQKENIIDESGMPKERFSAEFPKEGPSILRIQQVVRGDSAAYFCASSSMNSPLHFGNGTRLTVT.